What follows are 15 T cell receptor beta chains derived from one specimen sequenced in a study of cytomegalovirus exposure and HLA in healthy donors. Vbeta (60) and Jbeta (13) primers were used in the PCR. Repertoires were generated with immunoSEQ multiplex PCR, while TCRdb's copy carries only in-frame clones and drops some. The table has some 150,000 clones, 79% seen once. Sequencing was performed on PBMCs. Receptors were obtained from a man aged 45-65 years in good health and CMV-seropositive.

The chain uses TRBV5-1 and TRBJ1-4; weak D call: TRBD1 (5 bases). CDR1 SGHRS and CDR2 YFSETQ come from the germline V gene. The ends were cut back, 2 bases at V and 7 bases at J, with 15 bases in the middle. The CDR3 extends over 15 amino acids. The CDR3, as DNA: TGCGCCAGCAGCTTTGGGCAGGGAGGGCGTGAAAAACTGTTTTTT. This codes for CASSFGQGGREKLFF.

This clone has just one count. The V call is TRBV11-2, the J call TRBJ2-1; the match to TRBD2 covers 12 bases. In germline, CDR1 is SGHAT, CDR2 FQNNGV. The CDR3 runs to 17 residues. The junction had 5 bases not matched to a gene; V was cut back by 5 bases and J by 0 bases. CDR3 coding DNA: TGTGCCAGCAGCCATCTAGCGGGAGGGCTCTCCTACAATGAGCAGTTCTTC. This encodes CASSHLAGGLSYNEQFF.

The rearrangement links TRBV5-1 to TRBJ1-1; tentative D call: TRBD1 (5 bases). Trimming took 2 bases from V and 5 from J, leaving 10 bases between them. The CDR3 sequence is 13 residues long. Germline CDR1 reads SGHRS; CDR2 reads YFSETQ. CDR3 sequence: CASSFQGGTEAFF. CDR3 in DNA: TGCGCCAGCAGCTTTCAGGGCGGAACTGAAGCTTTCTTT.

V and J are TRBV27 and TRBJ1-4, with D possibly matching TRBD1 (5 bases). The CDR3 length is 13 residues. V lost 6 bases, J lost 8 bases, and 13 bases lay in between. From germline, CDR1 is MNHEY and CDR2 SMNVEV (reference sequence). The CDR3 DNA reads as TGTGCCAGCAGAAACGGCCGGGGGGAAAAACTGTTTTTT. It yields the protein CASRNGRGEKLFF.

This clone was detected a few times. The V and J genes are TRBV5-1 and TRBJ1-1, with a possible D match to TRBD1 (6 bases). The CDR3 sequence is 13 residues long. Germline CDR1 is SGHRS and CDR2 is YFSETQ. Trimming removed 4 bases at V and 3 bases at J, with 10 bases between. CDR3: CASSKQGDTEAFF. CDR3 DNA: TGCGCCAGCAGCAAACAGGGAGACACTGAAGCTTTCTTT. The variable domain in full, completed from reference TRBV5-1 and TRBJ1-1, reads KAGVTQTPRYLIKTRGQQVTLSCSPISGHRSVSWYQQTPGQGLQFLFEYFSETQRNKGNFPGRFSGRQFSNSRSEMNVSTLELGDSALYLCASSKQGDTEAFFGQGTRLTVV.

The rearrangement links TRBV5-1 to TRBJ1-5; 7 bases are shared with TRBD1. With 4 bases clipped from V and 1 base from J, the junction kept 5 bases outside the gene matches. Germline CDR1 and CDR2: SGHRS and YFSETQ. This CDR3 spans 15 amino acids. CDR3 protein: CASSGVQGSNQPQHF. The CDR3 DNA is TGCGCCAGCAGCGGAGTACAGGGGAGCAATCAGCCCCAGCATTTT.

Concerning this clone: Other DNA sequences in the sample encode the same CDR3. The chain uses TRBV6-5 and TRBJ1-1; D is undetermined. Looked up from germline, CDR1 is MNHEY and CDR2 is SVGAGI. The CDR3 sequence is 15 residues long. Trimming pared 0 bases from V and 1 base from J, leaving 9 bases between. The CDR3 DNA follows: TGTGCCAGCAGTTACTCCGGTTCAGGGAACACTGAAGCTTTCTTT. This encodes CASSYSGSGNTEAFF.

The chain couples TRBV27 to TRBJ2-5; 14 nucleotides align to TRBD2. The DNA end is a closer match to TRBJ2-7, so the J assignment may be wrong. The CDR3 is 20 amino acids. Germline CDR1 MNHEY, CDR2 SMNVEV (reference sequence). The CDR3 spells CASSLSMWGQGLAGATEQYF. CDR3 bases: TGTGCCAGCAGTTTATCGATGTGGGGACAGGGACTAGCGGGAGCTACCGAGCAGTACTTC.

In its sample, this clone was seen a few times. This chain links TRBV6-4 with TRBJ2-1; D perhaps matches TRBD2 (5 bases). There are 15 residues in the CDR3. Trimming took 2 bases from V and 2 from J, leaving 10 bases between them. The germline CDR1 and CDR2 sequences are MRHNA and SNTAGT. In nucleotides, the CDR3 is TGTGCCAGCAGTGACGCGGCGGGCACCTACAATGAGCAGTTCTTC. Encoded protein: CASSDAAGTYNEQFF.

The chain links TRBV14 to TRBJ2-1, with TRBD2 matching 13 bases. The CDR3 is made up of 18 amino acids. CDR1 SGHDN and CDR2 FVKESK come from the germline V gene. The junction had 16 bases not matched to a gene; V was cut back by 5 bases and J by 9 bases. The CDR3: CASSVRTSGSIFTGEQFF. CDR3 in DNA: TGTGCCAGCAGCGTTCGGACTAGCGGGAGTATCTTTACGGGTGAGCAGTTCTTC.

The chain couples TRBV2 to TRBJ2-3; 8 bases are shared with TRBD2. The CDR3 runs 22 residues. CDR1 and CDR2 from the germline V gene are SNHLY and FYNNEI. Trimming removed 5 bases from V and 3 bases from J; junction bases left unmatched: 28. The CDR3, as DNA: TGTGCCAGCAGTTCACTACCCGGGGCGGGGGGCTTTCGCGGGAGATCAACAGATACGCAGTATTTT. Its translation: CASSSLPGAGGFRGRSTDTQYF.

V is TRBV5-1 and J is TRBJ1-1, with D possibly being TRBD1 (6 bases). Germline V lookup: CDR1 SGHRS, CDR2 YFSETQ. The V end lost 0 bases, the J end lost 8 bases, and 11 bases lay between the germline ends. This CDR3 contains 13 residues. The CDR3 here is CASSLGGTREAFF. The CDR3 region has the DNA TGCGCCAGCAGCTTGGGAGGGACACGAGAAGCTTTCTTT.

This chain connects TRBV7-2 to TRBJ2-1; weak D call: TRBD2 (6 bases). The germline V and J ends were trimmed by 1 base and 8 bases, with 9 bases remaining between them. Per the germline V gene, CDR1 is SGHTA and CDR2 is FQGNSA. The CDR3 consists of 13 residues. The CDR3 here is CASSLVREDEQFF. The CDR3, as DNA: TGTGCCAGCAGCTTAGTTAGGGAGGATGAGCAGTTCTTC.

The rearrangement links TRBV11-2 to TRBJ2-3; maybe TRBD1 (6 bases). Looked up from germline, CDR1 is SGHAT and CDR2 is FQNNGV. The CDR3 consists of 15 residues. Deletions cut 0 bases from V and 4 bases from J, with 11 bases between. Here the CDR3 DNA reads TGTGCCAGCAGCTTAGAACAGGGAATTTCAGATACGCAGTATTTT. Amino acids: CASSLEQGISDTQYF.

V usage is TRBV5-4 and J usage is TRBJ2-7; D perhaps matches TRBD2 (6 bases). Germline V gene lookup returns CDR1 SGHNT and CDR2 YYREEE (reference sequence). The length of the CDR3 is 14 residues. V lost 5 bases and J lost 5, with 17 bases in between. This CDR3 is CASSWLGRGNEQYF. The CDR3 nucleotides are TGTGCCAGCAGTTGGCTGGGACGGGGGAACGAGCAGTACTTC. The full variable domain, with the rest looked up from reference TRBV5-4 and TRBJ2-7, is ETGVTQSPTHLIKTRGQQVTLRCSSQSGHNTVSWYQQALGQGPQFIFQYYREEENGRGNFPPRFSGLQFPNYSSELNVNALELDDSALYLCASSWLGRGNEQYFGPGTRLTVT.